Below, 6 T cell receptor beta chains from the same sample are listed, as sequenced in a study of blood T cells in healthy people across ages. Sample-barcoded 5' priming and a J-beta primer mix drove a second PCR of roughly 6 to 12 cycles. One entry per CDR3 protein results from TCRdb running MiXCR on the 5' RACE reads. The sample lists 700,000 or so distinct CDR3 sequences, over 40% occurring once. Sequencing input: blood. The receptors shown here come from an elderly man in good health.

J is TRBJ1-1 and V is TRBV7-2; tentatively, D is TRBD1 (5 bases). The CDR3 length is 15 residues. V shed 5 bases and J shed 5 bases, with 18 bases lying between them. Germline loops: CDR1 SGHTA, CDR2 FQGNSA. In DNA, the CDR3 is TGTGCCAGCAGCCTAAGGGGAGGGGAAGGGACTGAAGCTTTCTTT. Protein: CASSLRGGEGTEAFF.

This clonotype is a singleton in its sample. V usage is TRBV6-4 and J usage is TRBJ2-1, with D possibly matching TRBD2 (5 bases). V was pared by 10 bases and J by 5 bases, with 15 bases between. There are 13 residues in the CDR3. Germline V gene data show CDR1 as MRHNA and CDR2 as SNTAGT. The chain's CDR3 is CATSLLVDNEQFF. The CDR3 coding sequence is TGTGCCACCTCGTTACTAGTGGACAATGAGCAGTTCTTC.

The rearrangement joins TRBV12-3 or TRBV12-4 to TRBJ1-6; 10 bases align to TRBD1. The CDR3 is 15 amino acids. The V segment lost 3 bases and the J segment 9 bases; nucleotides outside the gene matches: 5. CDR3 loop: CASSFRQGASSPLHF. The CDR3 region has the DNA TGTGCCAGCAGTTTCAGACAGGGGGCAAGTTCACCCCTCCACTTT.

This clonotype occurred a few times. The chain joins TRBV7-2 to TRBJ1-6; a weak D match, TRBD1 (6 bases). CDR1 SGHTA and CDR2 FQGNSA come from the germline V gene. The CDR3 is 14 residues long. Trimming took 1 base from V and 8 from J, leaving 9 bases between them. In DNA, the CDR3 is TGTGCCAGCAGCTTAGGGGGGGCCCATTCACCCCTCCACTTT. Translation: CASSLGGAHSPLHF.

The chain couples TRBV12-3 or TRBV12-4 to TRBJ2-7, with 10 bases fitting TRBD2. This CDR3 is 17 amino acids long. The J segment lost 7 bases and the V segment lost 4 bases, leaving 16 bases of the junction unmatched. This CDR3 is CASSSPGASGSRNEQYF. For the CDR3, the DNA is TGTGCCAGCAGTTCACCGGGGGCTAGCGGGAGTAGGAATGAGCAGTACTTC.

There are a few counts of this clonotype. This CDR3 reads CASSRIQETQYF. CDR3 DNA: TGTGCCAGCTCACGGATACAAGAGACCCAGTACTTC. The V call is TRBV18, the J call TRBJ2-5; no clear D. CDR3 length: 12 residues. Germline V CDR1 and CDR2: KGHSH, LQKENI. V lost 4 bases and J lost 2, with 5 bases in between.